The sample holds a few counts of the clone carrying this T cell receptor (beta chain). Trimming cost V 3 bases and J 0 bases, with 5 bases left between them. CDR3 length: 13 amino acids. Germline CDR1 reads KGHSH; CDR2 reads LQKENI. The method was immunoSEQ multiplex PCR; TCRdb's version includes in-frame clones alone and lacks a portion of them. The sample carries some 120,000 clones, less than 90% recorded once. This sample was taken from a study of blood T cell repertoires in COVID-19. Overall study: Sites in the United States, Italy and Spain provided acute and convalescent COVID-19 samples.

This receptor was obtained from a man aged 65 to 79 with acute or convalescent COVID-19. The sample taken for sequencing was peripheral blood. The chain employs TRBV18 and TRBJ1-1; unclear D gene. The DNA for the CDR3 is TGTGCCAGCTCACCTCAGATGAACACTGAAGCTTTCTTT. It codes for CASSPQMNTEAFF.